This T cell receptor (beta chain) was captured by sequencing in a study of blood T cells in healthy people across ages (dated by TCRdb to between 2014 and 2017). For the study in its entirety: In model experiments, template switching captured roughly one uniquely barcoded TCR beta cDNA molecule for every two T cells. Using deep sequencing normalized with unique cDNA molecular identifiers, the study measured how TCR beta repertoire diversity changes with age. The donors were split into four age groups: young (average about 15 years), middle-aged (roughly 40), aged (roughly 65) and long-lived (over 80). For two donors (one aged 18 to 29 and one aged 80 or older), the study analyzed two additional independent replicas of 1 million unique cDNA reads from the same blood draw.

The full study reports these points: Observed TCR beta diversity per million T cells fell roughly linearly with age, and a significant reduction was already apparent by age about 38. Bulk unsorted PBMC profiling prevented conclusive comparison of naive and antigen-experienced compartments. Estimates of total diversity based on one million sequenced T cells were considered lower bounds and underestimates. Compared with the aged group, the long-lived group had more naive CD4+ T cells, fewer expanded clones and increased TCR diversity, a pattern suggesting age selection. The CMV infection status of donors was not known, potentially confounding age-related changes in expanded clonotypes. The percentage of naive T cells measured by flow cytometry correlated strongly with observed TCR beta diversity.

Concerning this clonotype: Which antigen it targets is not known. No qualities accompany the bases; no much larger clone lies one base away.

Donors were a few dozen systemically healthy Caucasian individuals from Russia aged roughly 6 to 90 years. Each donor gave roughly 9 milliliters of peripheral blood, drawn into EDTA-treated Vacutainer tubes. Ficoll-Paque density-gradient centrifugation was used to isolate PBMCs, with at least 6 million per sample. Trizol reagent was used to extract total RNA from the PBMCs, yielding at least 5.5 micrograms per sample. For every donor, flow cytometry on a PBMC aliquot measured the percentage of naive CD45RAhigh/CD27high T cells. Reading from cysteine to phenylalanine, the CDR3 counts 13 amino acids. CDR3 DNA only is kept here, 39 bases in frame from base 1. Trimmed from V: 5 bases; trimmed from J: 6 bases; junction bases lacking a gene match: 3. Reading the germline V gene gives CDR1 SGHTA and CDR2 FQGTGA. Libraries were built with 5' RACE. These reads were obtained on an Illumina HiSeq 2500. A second PCR of roughly 6 to 11 cycles was run with a J-beta primer mix and a sample-barcoded 5' primer. Each TCR beta cDNA molecule received a unique molecular identifier from a template-switch 5' adaptor carrying 12 random nucleotides. Each sample yielded at least 3 million CDR3-containing paired-end reads. All of the RNA was converted into first-strand cDNA using the Mint cDNA synthesis kit, with a TRBC-specific oligonucleotide serving as the primer. Following uracil-DNA glycosylase treatment, all cDNA underwent a first 18-cycle PCR with the universal primers M1SS and BC2_uni_R. The study's processing was this. Each sample was normalized by randomly selecting 1 million high-quality reads, each carrying a distinct molecular identifier. Instead of being binned into consensus sequences, reads that shared molecular identifiers were thrown out. MiTCR, run with a Q25 quality threshold and the strictest error-elimination algorithm, handled CDR3 identification, clonotype clustering and error correction. Lower-bound total TCR beta diversity was estimated with a nonparametric unseen species model using Euler transformation. In TCRdb, the public reads were trimmed at Q25 with fastp and aligned with MiXCR, with productive beta chains retained. CDR3 protein sequences are deduplicated, and each keeps its most common genes and DNA. V and J calls and clone size were set by TCRdb, not the authors. The sample data list some 890,000 distinct CDR3 sequences, and around 29% of these were observed just once. The ten largest clones take up 10% of the sample.

The sample was also linked to a second study, of T cells of mothers and their children. As noted in the second study: Nine systemically healthy Caucasian individuals, comprising three mothers and their six children, were included as donors. cDNA synthesis consumed the entire amount of extracted RNA, loaded at around 1.5 ug RNA in each 15 ul reaction. Sample barcodes and 2-4 random nucleotides were added via the M1S primer in the second PCR. More than 9 million TCR beta CDR3 reads were obtained from each mother, and several million reads were obtained from each child. TCR recombination output is similarly shaped by thymic selection in related and unrelated pairs, with a minor effect exerted by inherited differences. Normalized repertoire overlap was always slightly but never significantly higher in related than unrelated mother-child pairs. With a sensitivity of approximately 93 clones per million clonotypes, no persistent microchimeric T cell clones were detected. To look for features that set related mother-child pairs apart from unrelated individuals, the researchers ran deep NGS to compare the TCR beta repertoires of mothers and children. The mean age was roughly 40 +/- 4 years for the mothers and roughly 11 +/- 4 years for the children. Libraries were sequenced on Illumina HiSeq 2000 with 100+100 nt paired-end reads after adapter ligation with NEBNext reagents. To prevent cross-contamination, the mother and child libraries were prepared one month apart and sequenced in separate runs. For each donor, between about 450,000 and 2,300,000 distinct TCR beta clonotypes were identified. Naive TCR beta clonotypes were estimated from low-frequency clonotypes matched to each donor's FACS-determined naive share, without sorting.

This TCR derives from a woman aged 40 to 50 in good health. Sequences were obtained from blood. The rearrangement joined TRBV7-3 to TRBJ2-7, with TRBD2 identical over 11 junction bases. The base sequence is TGTGCCAGCAGCCCGGGGACTAGCGGCGAGCAGTACTTC. Translated, it gives CASSPGTSGEQYF.